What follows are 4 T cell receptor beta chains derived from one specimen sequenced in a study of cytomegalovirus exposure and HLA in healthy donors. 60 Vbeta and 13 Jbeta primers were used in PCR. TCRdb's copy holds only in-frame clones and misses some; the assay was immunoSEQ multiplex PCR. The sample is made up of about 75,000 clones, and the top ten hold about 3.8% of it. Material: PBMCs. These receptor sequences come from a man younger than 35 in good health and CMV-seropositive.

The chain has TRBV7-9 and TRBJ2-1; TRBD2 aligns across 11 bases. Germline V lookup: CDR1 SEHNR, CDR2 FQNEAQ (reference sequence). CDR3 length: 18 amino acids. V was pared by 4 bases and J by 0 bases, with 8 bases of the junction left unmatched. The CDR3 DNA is TGTGCCAGCAGCTCCCCTGGGACTAGCGGAAGCTCCTACAATGAGCAGTTCTTC. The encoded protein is CASSSPGTSGSSYNEQFF.

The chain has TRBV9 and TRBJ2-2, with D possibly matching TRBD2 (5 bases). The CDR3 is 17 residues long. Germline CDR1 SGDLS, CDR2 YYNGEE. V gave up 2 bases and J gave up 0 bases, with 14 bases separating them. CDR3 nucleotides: TGTGCCAGCAGCGTGCCCCGGGAAAAGCCGAACACCGGGGAGCTGTTTTTT. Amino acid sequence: CASSVPREKPNTGELFF.

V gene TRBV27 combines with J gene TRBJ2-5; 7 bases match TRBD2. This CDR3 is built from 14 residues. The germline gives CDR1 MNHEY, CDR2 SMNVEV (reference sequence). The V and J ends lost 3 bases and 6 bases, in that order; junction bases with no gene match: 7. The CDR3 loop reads CASSLVGGGKTQYF. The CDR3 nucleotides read TGTGCCAGCAGTTTGGTCGGCGGGGGAAAGACCCAGTACTTC.

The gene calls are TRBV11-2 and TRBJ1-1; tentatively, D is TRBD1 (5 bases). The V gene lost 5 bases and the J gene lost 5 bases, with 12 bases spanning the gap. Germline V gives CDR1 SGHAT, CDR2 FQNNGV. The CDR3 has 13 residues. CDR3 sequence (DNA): TGTGCCAGCAGCCGTGACAGAAGTACTGAAGCTTTCTTT. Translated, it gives CASSRDRSTEAFF.